The 19 T cell receptor beta chains below were found in one sample sequenced in a study of T-cell memory formation after mild COVID-19. Each CDR3 protein gets one entry after TCRdb re-called the 5' RACE reads with MiXCR. The data show a few hundred thousand distinct CDR3 sequences, with roughly a fifth seen just once and 21% held by the top ten. Sequenced input: PBMCs or a T cell subset sorted from them (not recorded which). The receptors shown here come from a man between 18 and 29 years old who had mild COVID-19 (a few samples of this study predate the infection). Cell type and time point are not known.

This chain connects TRBV2 to TRBJ1-6, with D possibly TRBD1 on 5 matching bases. The CDR3 contains 13 residues. V was cut by 7 bases and J by 8 bases, with 12 bases left in between. Germline-derived CDR1 and CDR2 are SNHLY and FYNNEI. CDR3 bases: TGTGCCAGCATTAACAGGAGGGATTCACCCCTCCACTTT. Amino acids: CASINRRDSPLHF. The variable domain in full, completed from reference TRBV2 and TRBJ1-6, reads EPEVTQTPSHQVTQMGQEVILRCVPISNHLYFYWYRQILGQKVEFLVSFYNNEISEKSEIFDDQFSVERPDGSNFTLKIRSTKLEDSAMYFCASINRRDSPLHFGNGTRLTVT.

In its sample, this clonotype was seen a few times. The V gene is TRBV7-9, the J gene TRBJ2-7; D uncertain. CDR3 size: 12 residues. With 5 bases removed from V and 4 bases from J, the gap between germline ends came to 9 bases. Germline V gene sequence: CDR1 SEHNR, CDR2 FQNEAQ (reference sequence). This CDR3 reads CASSPPQYEQYV. The CDR3 bases are TGTGCCAGCAGCCCGCCGCAGTACGAGCAGTACGTC.

Only a few counts were recorded for this clonotype. The chain carries TRBV12-3 or TRBV12-4 and TRBJ2-5; D gene ambiguous. V was shortened by 6 bases and J by 1 base, with 15 bases between the two germline ends. CDR3 length: 15 residues. The CDR3: CASRLRLGPQETQYF. The CDR3 region has the DNA TGTGCCAGCAGACTCAGACTTGGGCCCCAAGAGACCCAGTACTTC.

The chain uses TRBV7-9 and TRBJ2-1; D perhaps matches TRBD2 (5 bases). Trimming removed 3 bases from V and 0 bases from J, with 12 bases in between. The germline CDR1 and CDR2 sequences are SEHNR and FQNEAQ (reference sequence). CDR3 length equals 16 residues. The CDR3 region is CASSLVGGLSYNEQFF. In DNA form, the CDR3 reads TGTGCCAGCAGCTTGGTAGGCGGACTCTCCTACAATGAGCAGTTCTTC.

V gene TRBV6-2 or TRBV6-3 combines with J gene TRBJ2-3; no reliable D call. V lost 5 bases and J 6 bases, leaving 9 bases between the germline ends. Germline V CDR1 and CDR2: MNHEY, SVGEGT. The length of the CDR3 is 12 residues. The CDR3 bases are TGTGCCAGCAGTCAAGGTCGGGATACGCAGTATTTT. Translating it yields CASSQGRDTQYF.

The table lists this clonotype with many counts. This chain uses TRBV5-1 with TRBJ1-4; TRBD1 aligns across 9 bases. Germline V gene lookup returns CDR1 SGHRS and CDR2 YFSETQ. This CDR3 region has 16 residues. J was trimmed by 7 bases and V by 0 bases; bases with no gene match: 7. The CDR3 sequence: CASSLGDRGSGEKLFF. The CDR3 region has the DNA TGCGCCAGCAGCTTGGGAGACAGGGGGTCTGGTGAAAAACTGTTTTTT.

The CDR3 spells CAISESVLAKYF. The CDR3 DNA follows: TGTGCCATCAGTGAGTCAGTCCTGGCGAAGTACTTC. This chain links TRBV10-3 with TRBJ2-7; D uncertain. The ends were cut back, 0 bases at V and 11 bases at J, with 11 bases in the middle. This CDR3 has 12 residues. CDR1 and CDR2 from the germline V gene are ENHRY and SYGVKD.

The chain couples TRBV30 to TRBJ2-5; D not certain. The CDR3 is 12 residues long. V lost 5 bases and J 1 base, leaving 8 bases between the germline ends. CDR1 and CDR2 (germline): GTSNPN, SVGIG (reference sequence). CDR3 in amino acids: CAWDPGQETQYF. CDR3 sequence (DNA): TGTGCCTGGGACCCAGGCCAAGAGACCCAGTACTTC.

The rearrangement links TRBV20-1 to TRBJ1-2, with 7 bases that match TRBD1. The V and J ends lost 3 bases and 2 bases, in that order; junction bases with no gene match: 3. Germline loops: CDR1 DFQATT, CDR2 SNEGSKA (reference sequence). This CDR3 is built from 13 residues. The CDR3 sequence: CSARDRTNYGYTF. The CDR3, as DNA: TGCAGTGCTAGGGACAGGACCAACTATGGCTACACCTTC.

J is TRBJ2-5 and V is TRBV7-9; 7 bases match TRBD1. The germline gives CDR1 SEHNR, CDR2 FQNEAQ (reference sequence). J lost 7 bases, V lost 7 bases, and 6 bases had no gene match. This CDR3 comprises 12 residues. The CDR3 protein is CASTDRAGTQYF. The CDR3 DNA reads as TGTGCCAGCACCGACAGGGCAGGGACCCAGTACTTC.

This chain joins TRBV7-9 and TRBJ2-2; possibly TRBD1 for D (7 bases). V was pared by 11 bases and J by 0 bases, with 28 bases between. Germline values: CDR1 SEHNR, CDR2 FQNEAQ (reference sequence). The CDR3 is 19 residues long. CDR3 sequence reads: CAGPPISAGGIANTGELFF. Here the CDR3 DNA reads TGTGCCGGGCCCCCAATTTCGGCAGGGGGGATCGCGAACACCGGGGAGCTGTTTTTT.

V and J are TRBV6-1 and TRBJ2-6; D not certain. The germline V gene has CDR1 MNHNS and CDR2 SASEGT. The CDR3 is made up of 15 amino acids. V dropped 2 bases and J dropped 2 bases, with 7 bases sitting between them. The CDR3 sequence is CASSEQATGANVLTF. CDR3 DNA sequence: TGTGCCAGCAGTGAACAGGCCACTGGGGCCAACGTCCTGACTTTC.

This clonotype has ten or more counts. V usage is TRBV3-1 and J usage is TRBJ2-2; D might be TRBD2 (5 bases). The germline V and J ends were trimmed by 3 bases and 1 base, with 6 bases remaining between them. Germline assignment: CDR1 LGHDT and CDR2 YNNKEL (reference sequence). The CDR3 consists of 14 residues. The CDR3 reads CASSHGENTGELFF. The CDR3 DNA follows: TGTGCCAGCAGCCACGGGGAGAACACCGGGGAGCTGTTTTTT.

This clonotype came up many times. The chain joins TRBV7-9 to TRBJ2-3; the D is unclear. The V and J ends lost 1 base and 2 bases respectively, with 7 bases between them. Germline CDR1 reads SEHNR; CDR2 reads FQNEAQ (reference sequence). The CDR3 spans 14 residues. The CDR3 is CASSLVFITDTQYF. The CDR3 DNA reads TGTGCCAGCAGCTTAGTTTTTATCACAGATACGCAGTATTTT.

The rearrangement links TRBV3-1 to TRBJ2-7; TRBD1 aligns across 10 bases. Germline V gene lookup returns CDR1 LGHDT and CDR2 YNNKEL (reference sequence). V shed 1 base, J shed 4 bases, and the junction held 1 base outside the gene matches. The CDR3 runs to 14 residues. The chain's CDR3 is CASSQGTGGYEQYF. CDR3 DNA: TGTGCCAGCAGCCAAGGGACAGGGGGGTACGAGCAGTACTTC.

The gene calls are TRBV28 and TRBJ2-3; a possible D gene is TRBD1 (6 bases). V was clipped by 5 bases and J by 4 bases, with 19 bases between them. This CDR3 region has 16 residues. Germline V gene lookup returns CDR1 MDHEN and CDR2 SYDVKM. The CDR3 here is CASSINRVGGADTQYF. The CDR3 DNA is TGTGCCAGCAGTATTAACAGGGTCGGAGGTGCAGATACGCAGTATTTT.

The chain recombines TRBV10-3 with TRBJ2-2; D remains unclear. This CDR3 is built from 14 residues. V dropped 4 bases and J dropped 1 base, with 7 bases sitting between them. CDR1 is ENHRY, CDR2 SYGVKD, per germline. The CDR3 DNA sequence: TGTGCCATCAGTGGCCCTAGGAACACCGGGGAGCTGTTTTTT. This gives the protein CAISGPRNTGELFF.

A few counts support this clonotype. The chain is built from TRBV6-1 and TRBJ1-5; D gene uncertain. Trimming pared 1 base from V and 5 bases from J, leaving 3 bases between. The CDR3 length is 12 residues. Per germline, CDR1 MNHNS and CDR2 SASEGT. CDR3 coding DNA: TGTGCCAGCAGTGAAGGATATCAGCCCCAGCATTTT. It codes for CASSEGYQPQHF.

The chain couples TRBV19 to TRBJ2-5; possibly TRBD1 for D (5 bases). The V gene's germline CDR1 is LNHDA and CDR2 SQIVND (reference sequence). This CDR3 is 14 amino acids long. Trimming stripped 6 bases from V and 4 bases from J, with 15 bases between. The CDR3 loop is CASRSDTQRETQYF. CDR3 nucleotide sequence: TGTGCCAGTAGATCGGACACCCAAAGAGAGACCCAGTACTTC.